The T cell receptor (beta chain) under discussion was sequenced for a study of CD4 T cells in lung cancer (dated by TCRdb to about 2019). Concerning the study at large: In the study, blood T cells of NSCLC patients were screened for responses to candidate mutation-encoded neoepitopes, and neoantigen-specific CD4+ T-cell clones and TCRs were isolated. The resected patients had lung adenocarcinoma or squamous cell carcinoma, were aged 60 to 69 at blood donation, and mostly were former smokers. Before blood donation, treatments including platinum chemotherapy had been received by the patients, and nivolumab or pembrolizumab had been received by some of the patients. The frequency of neoantigen-specific clonotypes in tumor resections, non-adjacent lung and cultured T-cell products was tracked by TCRB deep sequencing.

Study-wide findings and limitations: Some blood-derived responses might be explained by in vitro priming of naive T cells or cross-reactivity rather than by memory responses to the cancer. IFNgamma-sorted cells included nonspecific IFNgamma producers of unknown purity, so expanded lines ranged from monoclonal to oligoclonal.

With respect to this clone: What this receptor recognizes is not known. Per-base qualities were not stored, and no clone one base away is much larger.

Library preparation was by the immunoSEQ multiplex PCR assay. DNA was isolated with Qiagen DNeasy or QIAamp micro DNA kits and TCRB sequenced with the Adaptive Biotechnology human TCRB sequencing kit. An Illumina MiSeq was used to sequence the TCRB libraries. Concerning the study's data processing: TCRB sequence data were analyzed using the kit provider's software, and tumor enrichment of clonotype templates was assessed with Fisher's exact test. The table was pulled from immuneACCESS by TCRdb, which kept in-frame rearrangements only. Such tables lose some clones; where checked, under half of the loss comes from unresolved V genes, and the rest has no known cause. V and J calls plus clone size are reproduced from that table; the DNA served to infer D and trimming. Within this sample are 200 to 250 clones, with 70% to 90% of them counted one time only. The ten largest clones represent about 81% of the sample.

Trimming takes 7 bases off V and 8 bases off J; junction bases not matched to a gene: 3. The CDR3 starts with the cysteine, ends with the phenylalanine, and has 14 residues. The sequence is cut down to CDR3 DNA, 42 bases in frame from base 1. CDR1 and CDR2, looked up from the germline V gene, are MGHDK and SYGVNS. For around 13 days, PBMCs were stimulated with mutant 27-mer peptides together with IL21, IL7, IL15 and IL2, and afterward were restimulated with peptide-pulsed autologous B cells. After restimulation with peptide-pulsed B cells, live IFNgamma-secreting T cells were sorted by cytokine capture on a FACS Aria2. Sorted cells were expanded at limiting dilution, around 3 or 10 cells per well, with irradiated allogeneic PBMCs, phytohemagglutinin and IL2 for about 13 to 20 days. Peripheral blood samples or leukapheresis products were obtained from the patients. Expanded lines were screened for antigen specificity by IFNgamma ELISA against autologous B cells pulsed with mutant peptides.

The V and J segments used are TRBV25-1 and TRBJ2-1; the central 15 bases match TRBD2. The clonotype comes from a woman aged 55-70 years with non-small cell lung cancer. Some clones in this sample may be carry-over from other donors' samples. Material for sequencing was a CD4+ T cell line or clone grown in culture. The nucleotide sequence is given as TGTGCCAGCACCGGGACTAGCGGGAGGCATGAGCAGTTCTTC. Translated, it gives CASTGTSGRHEQFF.